This TCR beta chain derives from a study of cytomegalovirus exposure and HLA in healthy donors. Study as a whole: Early released data comprised 80 million to 100 million unique TCRs from HLA-typed donors. General study findings and limits: The records held CMV serostatus as the only immune exposure information. Being indistinguishable, some V segments were excluded, TRBV6-2 and TRBV6-3 among them. Cytomegalovirus association was assigned to about 150 TCR beta chains.

V was cut by 2 bases and J by 1 base, with 9 bases left in between. In germline, CDR1 is SGHVS, CDR2 FNYEAQ. The CDR3 has 15 amino acids. A note on this clone: Its antigen is still unknown.

Primers included in the PCR were 60 Vbeta and 13 Jbeta primers. Clones were sequenced by immunoSEQ multiplex PCR, and TCRdb holds only the in-frame ones, with some missing. The data contain around 76,000 clones, over 65% of them singletons. Sequencing was performed on PBMCs. This chain connects TRBV7-6 to TRBJ1-5; D ambiguous. This TCR derives from a woman aged 40 to 49 in good health and CMV-seropositive. CDR3: CASSLIGESNQPQHF. DNA of the CDR3: TGTGCCAGCAGCTTAATTGGGGAGAGCAATCAGCCCCAGCATTTT.